This T cell receptor (beta chain) came from a study of blood T cell repertoires in COVID-19. Study information: Material from acute and convalescent COVID-19 was sourced from the United States, Italy and Spain. Sources were T cells, B-cell-depleted T cells, or PBMCs; the material itself was cDNA or gDNA.

Methods used by the authors: Nucleated cell number was recorded as an estimate derived from reference gene primer amplification. Generated by immunoSEQ multiplex PCR, the TCRdb table keeps only in-frame clones and is missing some. Clone size and the V and J calls come from that table; the DNA yielded D and trimming. The sample contains 55,000 to 65,000 clones, over 75% of which appear only once. This CDR3 contains 16 residues. Trimming pared 4 bases from V and 1 base from J, leaving 16 bases between. Germline CDR1 MNHNY, CDR2 SVGAGI (reference sequence). The sequence was obtained from a woman over 75 with acute or convalescent COVID-19. Sequenced: peripheral blood. The chain has TRBV6-6 and TRBJ1-1; D is possibly TRBD1 (6 bases). CDR3 loop: CASSFGGAGPNTEAFF. CDR3 DNA sequence: TGTGCCAGCAGTTTTGGGGGGGCGGGACCGAACACTGAAGCTTTCTTT.